This TCR beta chain was obtained from a study of blood T cell repertoires in COVID-19. Background on the study: The United States, Italy and Spain provided the acute and convalescent COVID-19 samples. In each case, the material was cDNA or gDNA derived from T cells, B-cell-depleted T cells, or PBMCs.

Germline V gives CDR1 SGHTA, CDR2 FQGTGA. After removal of 5 bases from V and 4 bases from J, the junction contained 6 bases not matched to a gene. There are 15 residues in the CDR3. Authors' processing steps: Using reference gene primer amplification, nucleated cell counts were estimated. Assay used: immunoSEQ multiplex PCR; TCRdb lists only in-frame clones, some missing. That table gives V, J and clone size, and the DNA gave D and trimming. The sample contains 200,000 to 250,000 clones, approximately 85% of which appear only once. This sequence joins TRBV7-3 and TRBJ2-2; 8 bases align to TRBD1. The specimen was peripheral blood. This TCR was sampled from a woman at least 80 years old with COVID-19, enrolled during active disease. The CDR3 here is CASSRGTGATGELFF. The CDR3, as DNA: TGTGCCAGCAGCCGAGGGACAGGAGCCACCGGGGAGCTGTTTTTT.